This is a list of T cell receptor beta chains from one sample in a study of spatial heterogeneity in lung cancer. TCRdb used MiXCR to reprocess the 5' RACE reads, holding one entry per CDR3 protein. The table lists thousands of distinct CDR3 sequences, roughly 8% of them singletons. The sample was lung tumor tissue, taken at surgery. These receptors originate from a female donor with early-stage non-small cell lung cancer. Each CDR3 is given with its conserved first and last residue. Each record gives: V gene, clone size, J gene, CDR3 protein. Expanded clones get a size class; other rows say once, few or many, or leave the size out.

TRBV4-3	medium-sized	TRBJ2-1	CASSQLAGGRYNEQFF
TRBV10-3	many	TRBJ1-3	CAISDIRGNTIYF
TRBV5-1	medium-sized	TRBJ2-2	CASRTESTGELFF
TRBV27	many	TRBJ2-1	CASSIIGNEQFF
TRBV7-9	medium-sized	TRBJ2-2	CASSVPGGGGTGELFF
TRBV7-6	medium-sized	TRBJ2-5	CASSQQKETQYF
TRBV29-1	many	TRBJ2-1	CSVEEGGQFF
TRBV20-1	many	TRBJ1-1	CSARGMGRTEAFF
TRBV30	many	TRBJ1-3	CAWSSGNTIYF
TRBV5-6	medium-sized	TRBJ2-2	CASSLQGGGTGELFF
TRBV5-1	many	TRBJ2-5	CASSDVQFTQYF
TRBV15	many	TRBJ1-1	CATSRAPRRGLNTEAFF
TRBV7-9	NA	TRBJ2-7	CASSLEYEQYF
TRBV27	medium-sized	TRBJ2-5	CASTHPKGDQYF
TRBV20-1	many	TRBJ2-7	CSARGYRKGLADEQYF
TRBV12-2	many	TRBJ1-2	CASRLPTTRDRVNYGYTF
TRBV7-3	medium-sized	TRBJ1-1	CASSLVGLGGEAFF
TRBV18	medium-sized	TRBJ2-1	CASSPASRSYNEQFF
TRBV6-5	medium-sized	TRBJ2-3	CASSYGGLAGLTDTQYF
TRBV12-3/TRBV12-4	medium-sized	TRBJ1-1	CASSRGGVNTEAFF
TRBV4-2	medium-sized	TRBJ1-5	CASSQDSRQPQHF
TRBV15	few	TRBJ2-7	CATSRDWGSGTYEQYF
TRBV4-3	NA	TRBJ1-3	CASSQARNGNTIYF
TRBV29-1	NA	TRBJ2-3	CSVELAGAGDTQYF
TRBV2	medium-sized	TRBJ2-1	CASSRLRFSSYNEQFF
TRBV5-1	many	TRBJ2-6	CASSSVGTSGGAEAGANVLTF
TRBV10-3	medium-sized	TRBJ2-7	CATSPGNEQYF
TRBV5-1	many	TRBJ2-1	CASSLAGTAGGYNEQFF
TRBV2	many	TRBJ2-5	CASGRGETQYF
TRBV6-2/TRBV6-3	many	TRBJ2-2	CASSPTGGSGELFF
TRBV11-2	few	TRBJ2-2	CASSLGTGELFF
TRBV29-1	few	TRBJ2-3	CSVVIWSTDTQYF
TRBV12-3/TRBV12-4	medium-sized	TRBJ2-1	CASTTGSSYNEQFF
TRBV7-9	NA	TRBJ1-1	CASSSGQGSNTEAFF
TRBV24-1	NA	TRBJ1-5	CATSDRSHRRIPNQPQHF
TRBV3-1	medium-sized	TRBJ1-5	CASSHGDQPQHF
TRBV7-2	medium-sized	TRBJ1-2	CASNKGGRYGYTF
TRBV6-1	few	TRBJ1-5	CASTEGTTNQPQHF
TRBV27	many	TRBJ2-3	CASSPMGPPWDTQYF
TRBV27	many	TRBJ1-1	CASSLRGTGGEAFF
TRBV28	many	TRBJ1-5	CASSGRNQPQHF
TRBV20-1	medium-sized	TRBJ2-4	CSARDSGVAKNIQYF
TRBV5-1	NA	TRBJ1-6	CASSLQVEGAPLHF
TRBV4-1	NA	TRBJ2-3	CASSQPPGLAGGGDTQYF
TRBV4-1	medium-sized	TRBJ2-5	CASSRWDGRALETQYF
TRBV30	medium-sized	TRBJ2-7	CAWTPSSNVPYEQYF
TRBV2	medium-sized	TRBJ2-6	CASRPRDGTGGKRYSGANVLTF
TRBV6-5	medium-sized	TRBJ1-3	CASTQDFSGNTIYF
TRBV6-6	NA	TRBJ2-1	CASSYSFRANEQFF
TRBV29-1	many	TRBJ2-1	CSVESAGGDNEQFF
TRBV10-3	NA	TRBJ2-1	CAISAGRKEPYNEQFF
TRBV28	many	TRBJ1-2	CASSLGGPYGYTF
TRBV6-6	many	TRBJ2-1	CASSYGKSGGADEQFF
TRBV6-1	large	TRBJ2-1	CASTLSSSYNEQFF
TRBV20-1	medium-sized	TRBJ2-7	CSAPGTSGVYEQYF
TRBV6-5	once	TRBJ2-1	CASSYKGAGEQFF
TRBV7-6	many	TRBJ1-1	CASSPGQGAEAFF
TRBV5-1	few	TRBJ2-1	CASSGNEQFF
TRBV15	medium-sized	TRBJ2-1	CATSIRNEQFF
TRBV20-1	many	TRBJ2-5	CSAQTAGWETQYF